This TCR beta chain was profiled in a study of blood T cell repertoires in COVID-19. Across the study: Some COVID-19 samples were acute and others convalescent; all came from the United States, Italy and Spain. PBMCs, B-cell-depleted T cells, or T cells provided the cDNA or gDNA that made up the material.

Per the original methods: For nucleated cells, counts were estimated from reference gene primer amplification. Method: immunoSEQ multiplex PCR; TCRdb's copy keeps in-frame clones and lacks some. D and trimming were read from the DNA, whereas the V and J calls and clone size are those reported in that table. Among a few hundred thousand clones, around 87% were seen once, and the ten largest hold approximately 2.2%. V was clipped by 3 bases and J by 1 base; unmatched bases: 6. The CDR3 spans 17 residues. Germline V gene data show CDR1 as MDHEN and CDR2 as SYDVKM. Sequenced sample: peripheral blood. The chain combines TRBV28 with TRBJ2-7; 13 positions match TRBD2. The source of this sequence is a man between 18 and 35 years old with active or convalescent COVID-19. The CDR3 DNA follows: TGTGCCAGCAGTTTCCCCCGACTAGCGGGAGGTTCCTACGAGCAGTACTTC. Residues: CASSFPRLAGGSYEQYF.